Shown below are 29 T cell receptor beta chains from a single sample sequenced in a study of T cells in Graves' hyperthyroidism and ophthalmopathy. Amplification yielded TCR beta CDR3 regions, with RNA transcripts as the source. When the TCR CDR3 underwent first-round RT-PCR, the HTBI primer set was used. Each CDR3 protein is one row after TCRdb ran MiXCR on the multiplex PCR reads. The sample contains some 650,000 distinct CDR3 sequences, 16% of which appear only once. Sequencing was done on a sample of blood. The receptors shown here come from a woman aged 40-49 years with Graves' ophthalmopathy.

CDR3 residues: CASSLDANTGELFF. CDR3 bases: TGTGCCAGCAGCTTAGACGCGAACACCGGGGAGCTGTTTTTT. The V gene is TRBV7-3, the J gene TRBJ2-2; D is ambiguous. The V gene's germline CDR1 is SGHTA and CDR2 FQGTGA. The V gene lost 2 bases and the J gene lost 0 bases, with 4 bases spanning the gap. The CDR3 is 14 amino acids.

This sequence joins TRBV5-1 and TRBJ2-4; D is possibly TRBD1 (5 bases). The CDR3 loop spans 15 amino acids. Germline-derived CDR1 and CDR2 are SGHRS and YFSETQ. The germline V and J ends were trimmed by 1 base and 7 bases, with 15 bases remaining between them. DNA for the CDR3: TGCGCCAGCAGCTTGAGGTCAGGGATTGGTAACATTCAGTACTTC. This translates into CASSLRSGIGNIQYF.

V and J are TRBV12-3 or TRBV12-4 and TRBJ2-7; TRBD1 matches at 11 bases. CDR3 length: 15 residues. V shed 5 bases, J shed 5 bases, and the junction held 8 bases outside the gene matches. CDR3: CASSLAGQGVHEQYF. The CDR3 nucleotides are TGTGCCAGCAGTCTTGCGGGACAGGGGGTCCACGAGCAGTACTTC.

This chain connects TRBV5-6 to TRBJ1-4; the D is unclear. CDR1 and CDR2 (germline): SGHDT, YYEEEE. Trimming removed 2 bases at V and 3 bases at J, with 17 bases between. The length of the CDR3 is 17 residues. CDR3 sequence: CASSFFDPPAPNEKLFF. CDR3 bases: TGTGCCAGCAGCTTTTTCGATCCCCCAGCCCCTAATGAAAAACTGTTTTTT.

At least ten counts were recorded for this clonotype. The genes are TRBV5-1 and TRBJ2-1; 14 positions agree with TRBD2. The CDR3 sequence is 17 residues long. Germline CDR1 reads SGHRS; CDR2 reads YFSETQ. The J segment lost 4 bases and the V segment lost 2 bases, leaving 5 bases of the junction unmatched. The CDR3 DNA is TGCGCCAGCAGCTTCAGACTAGCGGGAGGGGGATACAATGAGCAGTTCTTC. Residues: CASSFRLAGGGYNEQFF.

Only a few counts were recorded for this clonotype. The V and J genes are TRBV10-2 and TRBJ2-1, with 7 bases aligning to TRBD2. The CDR3 is made up of 13 amino acids. Germline V gene lookup returns CDR1 WSHSY and CDR2 SAAADI. J gave up 9 bases and V 3 bases, and 5 bases lay outside the gene matches. CDR3 DNA: TGCGCCAGCAGTGACCCGGGGAGGGGTGAGCAGTTCTTC. This translates into CASSDPGRGEQFF.

Ten or more counts support this clonotype. One end of the junction fails to match germline, which may point to a read error. The V call is TRBV5-1, the J call TRBJ2-3; no firm D call. This CDR3 region has 12 residues. Germline values: CDR1 SGHRS, CDR2 YFSETQ. In DNA form, the CDR3 reads TGTGCCAGCAGTCTCTCGGCAGATACGCAGTATTTT. As protein: CASSLSADTQYF.

The CDR3 spells CAIATGRLYNEQFF. CDR3 coding DNA: TGTGCCATCGCGACGGGGCGACTATACAATGAGCAGTTCTTC. V is TRBV7-9 and J is TRBJ2-1; D may be TRBD1 or TRBD2 (5 bases each). This CDR3 contains 14 residues. Germline-derived CDR1 and CDR2 are SEHNR and FQNEAQ (reference sequence). Trimming stripped 10 bases from V and 4 bases from J, with 17 bases between.

The chain's CDR3 is CASSGGDNSYEQYF. CDR3 bases: TGTGCCAGCAGCGGTGGGGACAACTCCTACGAGCAGTACTTC. The chain has TRBV11-3 and TRBJ2-7; D is perhaps TRBD1 (6 bases). Trimming pared 5 bases from V and 0 bases from J, leaving 11 bases between. The germline V gene has CDR1 SGHNT and CDR2 YENEEA. The CDR3 is 14 residues long.

This clonotype was observed a handful of times. The chain couples TRBV6-1 to TRBJ1-4; D gene unclear. This CDR3 spans 15 amino acids. Trimming pared 1 base from V and 7 bases from J, leaving 13 bases between. The V gene's germline CDR1 is MNHNS and CDR2 SASEGT. The CDR3 sequence is CASSEEVGSAEKLFF. The CDR3 DNA reads as TGTGCCAGCAGTGAAGAAGTAGGGTCCGCTGAAAAACTGTTTTTT.

This chain joins TRBV7-8 and TRBJ1-6, with D hard to call. The CDR3 totals 12 residues. Looked up from germline, CDR1 is SGHVS and CDR2 is FQNEAQ. V lost 2 bases and J 8 bases, leaving 4 bases between the germline ends. Written as DNA, the CDR3 is TGTGCCAGCAGCTTAAAAGATTCACCCCTCCACTTT. Protein: CASSLKDSPLHF.

This sequence joins TRBV5-5 and TRBJ1-2, with TRBD1 matching 10 bases. Per germline, CDR1 SGHKS and CDR2 YYEKEE (reference sequence). The V segment lost 2 bases and the J segment 0 bases; nucleotides outside the gene matches: 7. There are 17 residues in the CDR3. In DNA form, the CDR3 reads TGTGCCAGCAGCTTATCCCCCGGGACAGGGGCTAACTATGGCTACACCTTC. It codes for CASSLSPGTGANYGYTF.

On this clonotype: This may be a read error, as it is one base from a much larger clone. The chain is built from TRBV10-3 and TRBJ2-3; no clear D gene. This CDR3 spans 14 amino acids. CDR1 and CDR2 (germline): ENHRY, SYGVKD. Deletions cut 3 bases from V and 4 bases from J, with 11 bases between. The CDR3 DNA is TGTGCCATCAGTGAATCCCAATCCGCAGATACGCAGTATTTT. This gives the protein CAISESQSADTQYF.

This clonotype was seen at least ten times. The J gene is TRBJ1-4, the V gene TRBV5-1; 7 bases are a match to TRBD1. Germline CDR1 SGHRS, CDR2 YFSETQ. The ends lost 0 bases at V and 3 bases at J; junction bases unmatched: 2. The CDR3 extends over 15 amino acids. This CDR3 reads CASSLGGTANEKLFF. The CDR3, as DNA: TGCGCCAGCAGCTTGGGGGGGACAGCTAATGAAAAACTGTTTTTT.

The chain uses TRBV30 and TRBJ1-2; TRBD1 aligns across 9 bases. The CDR3 has 14 amino acids. Trimming cost V 5 bases and J 8 bases; bases outside gene matches: 12. The germline V gene encodes CDR1 GTSNPN and CDR2 SVGIG (reference sequence). The CDR3 spells CAWATGGSFGGYTF. DNA for the CDR3: TGTGCCTGGGCCACAGGGGGCAGTTTTGGAGGCTACACCTTC.

This clonotype came up many times. The J gene is TRBJ2-7, the V gene TRBV5-1; 13 bases agree with TRBD2. Trimming removed 1 base from V and 4 bases from J; junction bases left unmatched: 5. This CDR3 is built from 16 residues. Germline values: CDR1 SGHRS, CDR2 YFSETQ. The CDR3 protein is CASSLSTSGRTYEQYF. Written as DNA, the CDR3 is TGCGCCAGCAGCTTGTCGACTAGCGGGAGGACGTACGAGCAGTACTTC.

V gene TRBV20-1 combines with J gene TRBJ2-3; 8 nucleotides match TRBD2. CDR3 length equals 14 residues. Germline V gives CDR1 DFQATT, CDR2 SNEGSKA (reference sequence). The V and J ends lost 6 bases and 8 bases, in that order; junction bases with no gene match: 13. CDR3 loop: CSASGGGLIGTQYF. In DNA form, the CDR3 reads TGCAGTGCGTCGGGCGGGGGGCTGATAGGTACGCAGTATTTT.

This clonotype appeared many times. The chain is built from TRBV7-3 and TRBJ2-5; possible D gene TRBD1, 6 bases. This CDR3 region has 15 residues. V gave up 0 bases and J gave up 5 bases, with 13 bases separating them. Germline CDR1 reads SGHTA; CDR2 reads FQGTGA. The CDR3 region has the DNA TGTGCCAGCAGCTTAACCGCCACAGGGTCGGAGACCCAGTACTTC. This codes for CASSLTATGSETQYF.

This clonotype was detected a few times. The rearrangement joins TRBV20-1 to TRBJ2-2, with 10 bases lining up with TRBD2. V lost 5 bases to trimming and J lost 6 bases; unmatched junction nucleotides: 9. Germline V gene sequence: CDR1 DFQATT, CDR2 SNEGSKA (reference sequence). The CDR3 has 15 amino acids. The CDR3 DNA is TGCAGTGCTGCTAAACTAGCGGGGATCCCCGGGGAGCTGTTTTTT. Amino acids: CSAAKLAGIPGELFF.

J is TRBJ2-7 and V is TRBV4-2, with 7 bases fitting TRBD2. This CDR3 contains 14 residues. CDR1 LGHNA and CDR2 YNFKEQ come from the germline V gene. Unmatched junction bases numbered 10, after V lost 4 bases and J lost 7 bases. The CDR3 sequence is CASSRAGVLAEQYF. The CDR3 nucleotides read TGTGCCAGCAGCCGGGCGGGAGTCTTAGCAGAGCAGTACTTC.

This clonotype has ten or more counts. The chain recombines TRBV24-1 with TRBJ1-5; D unclear. The CDR3 covers 13 residues. The germline V gene encodes CDR1 KGHDR and CDR2 SFDVKD. The ends were cut back, 6 bases at V and 1 base at J, with 6 bases in the middle. CDR3 DNA: TGTGCCACCAGTCGGGGAAGCAATCAGCCCCAGCATTTT. Translating it yields CATSRGSNQPQHF.

V gene TRBV12-3 or TRBV12-4 combines with J gene TRBJ1-3; D gene unclear. CDR3 size: 13 residues. Trimming removed 10 bases at V and 4 bases at J, with 14 bases between. CDR3 in amino acids: CANRPAGGNTIYF. CDR3 DNA sequence: TGTGCCAACCGCCCCGCGGGGGGAAACACCATATATTTT.

In its sample, this clonotype was seen a few times. V and J are TRBV6-1 and TRBJ2-5; D is unclear. V was shortened by 6 bases and J by 2 bases, with 7 bases between the two germline ends. The CDR3 is made up of 12 amino acids. Germline V gives CDR1 MNHNS, CDR2 SASEGT. The CDR3 reads CASSRRQETQYF. In DNA, the CDR3 is TGTGCCAGCAGCAGGAGACAAGAGACCCAGTACTTC.

V and J are TRBV20-1 and TRBJ2-2; weak D call: TRBD2 (7 bases). This CDR3 region has 14 residues. V lost 6 bases and J 5 bases, leaving 16 bases between the germline ends. Germline-derived CDR1 and CDR2 are DFQATT and SNEGSKA (reference sequence). The CDR3 sequence is CSARGGGSTGELFF. Written as DNA, the CDR3 is TGCAGTGCCCGAGGGGGGGGCTCAACCGGGGAGCTGTTTTTT.

This clonotype was counted many times. The rearrangement links TRBV12-3 or TRBV12-4 to TRBJ1-6, with no clear D. Between the trimmed V and J ends, which lost 5 bases and 11 bases, there was a span of 13 bases. CDR3 length equals 13 residues. The DNA of the CDR3 is TGTGCCAGCAGTGAGGGCATCGTACCACCCCTCCACTTT. This gives the protein CASSEGIVPPLHF.

This clonotype was seen only once. A much larger clone lies a single base off, so this may be a read error. V usage is TRBV30 and J usage is TRBJ2-3; D possibly corresponds to TRBD2 (5 bases). Trimming took 3 bases from V and 0 from J, leaving 10 bases between them. This CDR3 region has 14 residues. Germline lookup yields CDR1 GTSNPN and CDR2 SVGIG (reference sequence). This chain's CDR3 is CAWRTGSSTDTQYF. The CDR3 DNA is TGTGCCTGGAGAACGGGATCTAGCACAGATACGCAGTATTTT.

Only a few counts were recorded for this clonotype. This chain joins TRBV6-1 and TRBJ2-3, with D possibly being TRBD2 (6 bases). Germline CDR1 is MNHNS and CDR2 is SASEGT. The CDR3 consists of 16 residues. V lost 1 base and J lost 2, with 13 bases in between. The DNA of the CDR3 is TGTGCCAGCAGTGAAGGGTGGGGGGACCCCACAGATACGCAGTATTTT. The encoded protein is CASSEGWGDPTDTQYF.

The chain links TRBV6-1 to TRBJ1-3; the match to TRBD1 covers 8 bases. The germline V gene encodes CDR1 MNHNS and CDR2 SASEGT. Trimming took 11 bases from V and 2 from J; bases not matched to a gene: 8. This CDR3 spans 14 amino acids. In nucleotides, the CDR3 is TGTGCCGGCGGGACAGGTGGCACTGGAAACACCATATATTTT. As protein: CAGGTGGTGNTIYF.

This clonotype showed up many times. The chain uses TRBV3-1 and TRBJ2-1, with D tentatively TRBD2 (5 bases). The CDR3 spans 15 residues. Per germline, CDR1 LGHDT and CDR2 YNNKEL (reference sequence). The V and J ends lost 0 bases and 3 bases respectively, with 9 bases between them. CDR3 nucleotides: TGTGCCAGCAGCCAAGATACGGGGAACTACAATGAGCAGTTCTTC. It is translated as CASSQDTGNYNEQFF.